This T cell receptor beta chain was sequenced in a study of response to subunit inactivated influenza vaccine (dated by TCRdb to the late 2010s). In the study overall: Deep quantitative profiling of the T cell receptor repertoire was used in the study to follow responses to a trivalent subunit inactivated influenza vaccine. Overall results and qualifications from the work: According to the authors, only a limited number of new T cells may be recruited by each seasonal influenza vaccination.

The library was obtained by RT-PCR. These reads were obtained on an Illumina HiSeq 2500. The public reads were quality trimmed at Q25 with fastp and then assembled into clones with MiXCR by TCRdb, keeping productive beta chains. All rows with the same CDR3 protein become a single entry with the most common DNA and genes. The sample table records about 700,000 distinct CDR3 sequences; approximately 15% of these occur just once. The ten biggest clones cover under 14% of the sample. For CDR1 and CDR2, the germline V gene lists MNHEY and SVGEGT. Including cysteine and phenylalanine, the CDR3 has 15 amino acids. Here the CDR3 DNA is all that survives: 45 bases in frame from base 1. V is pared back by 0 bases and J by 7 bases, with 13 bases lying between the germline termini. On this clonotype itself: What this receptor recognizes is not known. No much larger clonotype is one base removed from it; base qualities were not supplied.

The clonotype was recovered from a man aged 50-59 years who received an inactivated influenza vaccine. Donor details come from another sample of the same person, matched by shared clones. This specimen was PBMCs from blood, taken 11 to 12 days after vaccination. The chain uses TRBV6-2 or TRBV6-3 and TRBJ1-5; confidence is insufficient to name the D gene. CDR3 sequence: CASSYSIMGSQPQHF. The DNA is TGTGCCAGCAGTTACTCGATAATGGGCTCCCAGCCCCAGCATTTT.